This TCR beta chain comes out of a study of cytomegalovirus exposure and HLA in healthy donors. The CDR3 extends over 16 amino acids. Germline-derived CDR1 and CDR2 are SGHNT and YYREEE (reference sequence). The V end lost 4 bases, the J end lost 1 base, and 17 bases lay between the germline ends. The PCR ran on 60 Vbeta and 13 Jbeta primers. Here immunoSEQ multiplex PCR was the method, and the copy in TCRdb shows in-frame clones only, minus some. The sample holds more than 110,000 clones, 80% seen once. This chain connects TRBV5-4 to TRBJ2-5, with a weak D call TRBD1 (6 bases). Specimen: PBMCs. This TCR was recovered from a female donor in good health and CMV-seronegative. CDR3 sequence (DNA): TGTGCCAGCAGCCCACTGACAGGAATGGGCCAAGAGACCCAGTACTTC. Translating gives CASSPLTGMGQETQYF.